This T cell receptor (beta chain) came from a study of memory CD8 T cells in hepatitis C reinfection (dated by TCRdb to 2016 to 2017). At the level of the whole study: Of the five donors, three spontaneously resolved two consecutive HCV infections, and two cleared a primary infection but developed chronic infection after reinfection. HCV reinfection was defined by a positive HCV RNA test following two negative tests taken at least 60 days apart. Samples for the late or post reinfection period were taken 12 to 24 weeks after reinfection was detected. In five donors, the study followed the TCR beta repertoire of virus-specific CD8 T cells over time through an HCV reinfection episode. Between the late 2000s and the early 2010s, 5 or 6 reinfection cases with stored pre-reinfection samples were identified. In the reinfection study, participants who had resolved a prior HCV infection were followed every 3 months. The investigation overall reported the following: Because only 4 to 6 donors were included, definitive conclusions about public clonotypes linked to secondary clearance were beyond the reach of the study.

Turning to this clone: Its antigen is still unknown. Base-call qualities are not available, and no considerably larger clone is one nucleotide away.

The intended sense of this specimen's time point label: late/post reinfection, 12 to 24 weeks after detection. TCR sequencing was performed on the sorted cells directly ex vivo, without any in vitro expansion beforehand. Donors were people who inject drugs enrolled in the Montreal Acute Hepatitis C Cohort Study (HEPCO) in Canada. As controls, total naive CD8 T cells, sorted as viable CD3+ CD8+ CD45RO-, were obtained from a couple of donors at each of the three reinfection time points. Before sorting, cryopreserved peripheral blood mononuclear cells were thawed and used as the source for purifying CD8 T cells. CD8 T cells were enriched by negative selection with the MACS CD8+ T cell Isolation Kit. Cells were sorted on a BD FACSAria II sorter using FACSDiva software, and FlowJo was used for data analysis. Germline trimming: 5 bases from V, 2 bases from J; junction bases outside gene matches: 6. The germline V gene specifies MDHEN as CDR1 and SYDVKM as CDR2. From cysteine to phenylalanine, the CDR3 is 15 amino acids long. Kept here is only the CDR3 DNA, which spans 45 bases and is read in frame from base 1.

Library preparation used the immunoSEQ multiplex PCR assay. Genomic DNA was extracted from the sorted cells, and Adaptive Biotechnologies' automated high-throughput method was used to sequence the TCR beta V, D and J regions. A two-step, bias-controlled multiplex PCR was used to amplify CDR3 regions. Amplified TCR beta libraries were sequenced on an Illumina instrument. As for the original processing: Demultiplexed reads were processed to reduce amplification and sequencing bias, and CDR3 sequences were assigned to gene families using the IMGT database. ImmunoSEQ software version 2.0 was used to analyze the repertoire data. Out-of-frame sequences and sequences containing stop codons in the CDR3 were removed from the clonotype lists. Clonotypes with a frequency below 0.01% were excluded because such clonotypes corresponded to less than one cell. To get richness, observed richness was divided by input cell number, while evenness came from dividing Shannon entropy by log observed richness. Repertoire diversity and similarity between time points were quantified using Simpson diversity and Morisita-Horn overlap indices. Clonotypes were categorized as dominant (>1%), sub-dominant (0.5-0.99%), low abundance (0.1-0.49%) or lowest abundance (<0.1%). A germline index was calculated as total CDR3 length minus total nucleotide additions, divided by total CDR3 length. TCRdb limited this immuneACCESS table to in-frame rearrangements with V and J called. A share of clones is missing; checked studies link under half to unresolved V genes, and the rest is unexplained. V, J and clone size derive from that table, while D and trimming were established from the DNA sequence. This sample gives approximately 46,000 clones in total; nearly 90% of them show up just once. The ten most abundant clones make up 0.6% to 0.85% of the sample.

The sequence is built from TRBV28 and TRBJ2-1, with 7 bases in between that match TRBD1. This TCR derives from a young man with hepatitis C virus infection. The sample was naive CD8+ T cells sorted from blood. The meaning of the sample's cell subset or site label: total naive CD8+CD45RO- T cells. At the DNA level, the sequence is TGTGCCAGCAGTCACAGGGGCCCACCCTACAATGAGCAGTTCTTC. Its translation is CASSHRGPPYNEQFF.